The rows below give T cell receptor beta chains drawn from one sample of a study of lymphopenia after photon versus proton radiotherapy. The repertoire was sequenced with immunoSEQ multiplex PCR; TCRdb's copy has only in-frame clones and lacks some. The sample lists approximately 150,000 clones; roughly nine tenths were seen once. This sample comprised peripheral blood, obtained from a patient treated with photon-based radiotherapy. Source of these receptors: a man aged 45-65 years with gastric cancer. Both conserved end residues are part of each CDR3. The D gene is left open where the match is weak. Not every row has a clone size; where given, it reads once, few, many or a size class.

J gene | D gene | clone size | V gene | CDR3 DNA | CDR3 protein
TRBJ1-5 | TRBD1 | NA | TRBV2 | TGTGCCAGCAGGTCAATTATGGACAGGGGACATCAGCCCCAGCATTTT | CASRSIMDRGHQPQHF
TRBJ1-2 | NA | few | TRBV30 | TGTGCCTGGAGTGCGGAGGGGCGAGGTGGCTACACCTTC | CAWSAEGRGGYTF
TRBJ2-1 | NA | NA | TRBV30 | TGTGCCTGGAGTGGGCGTCGGGGCAATGAGCAGTTCTTC | CAWSGRRGNEQFF
TRBJ2-7 | NA | NA | TRBV7-2 | TGTGCCAGCAGCCACACTAGTCCTTCCTACGAGCAGTACTTC | CASSHTSPSYEQYF
TRBJ2-2 | NA | NA | TRBV10-3 | TGTGCCATCAGTGAGTCGGGCACAAACACCGGGGAGCTGTTTTTT | CAISESGTNTGELFF
TRBJ2-7 | TRBD2 | many | TRBV2 | TGTGCCAGCATACTAGCGGGAGTTGGTGAGCAGTACTTC | CASILAGVGEQYF
TRBJ1-5 | NA | NA | TRBV18 | TGTGCCAGCTCACCACCGTTACGACGGGGGCCCCAGCATTTT | CASSPPLRRGPQHF
TRBJ2-7 | TRBD1 | NA | TRBV18 | TGTGCCAGCTCACCCGGGACAGGGTCCCACGAGCAGTACTTC | CASSPGTGSHEQYF
TRBJ2-3 | TRBD2 | NA | TRBV7-2 | TGTGCCAGCAGCCTCGGGACTAGCGCCCGATCTAGCACAGATACGCAGTATTTT | CASSLGTSARSSTDTQYF
TRBJ1-2 | NA | NA | TRBV29-1 | TGCAGCGTTTCCGGGACCTACTATGGCTACACCTTC | CSVSGTYYGYTF
TRBJ2-7 | TRBD2 | NA | TRBV7-9 | TGTGCCAGCAGCCTCGGGGTAGCGGGACCTTCCTCCTACGAGCAGTACTTC | CASSLGVAGPSSYEQYF
TRBJ2-1 | TRBD1 | few | TRBV5-3 | TGTGCCAGAAGGGACAGGAACAATGAGCAGTTCTTC | CARRDRNNEQFF
TRBJ2-7 | NA | NA | TRBV6-5 | TGTGCCAGCAGTCCCGGGGTGGCGGGGTACGAGCAGTACTTC | CASSPGVAGYEQYF
TRBJ2-5 | TRBD2 | NA | TRBV5-1 | TGCGCCAGCAGCTTGGCACTAGCGGAGACCCAGTACTTC | CASSLALAETQYF
TRBJ2-5 | NA | NA | TRBV2 | TGTGCCAGCAGTCCTCAAGGGGAGACCCAGTACTTC | CASSPQGETQYF
TRBJ1-2 | TRBD1 | NA | TRBV30 | TGTACCTGGTTGGAGTACAGGGGCAACTATGGCTACACCTTC | CTWLEYRGNYGYTF
TRBJ2-7 | TRBD1 | NA | TRBV5-5 | TGTGCCAGCAGACACGGGACAGGGGTATACGAGCAGTACTTC | CASRHGTGVYEQYF
TRBJ1-1 | NA | NA | TRBV19 | TGTGCCAGTAGTAGCCTAATTACAGGGATGAACACTGAAGCTTTCTTT | CASSSLITGMNTEAFF
TRBJ1-1 | NA | NA | TRBV7-9 | TGTGCCAGCAGCTTAGGGGGGCAGAACACTGAAGCTTTCTTT | CASSLGGQNTEAFF
TRBJ1-2 | NA | NA | TRBV5-5 | TGTGCCAGCAGCTCGGGGGTACACTATGGCTACACCTTC | CASSSGVHYGYTF
TRBJ2-5 | TRBD2 | NA | TRBV5-1 | TGCGCCAGCAGCACGGAGCCTAGCGGTAACCAAGAGACCCAGTACTTC | CASSTEPSGNQETQYF
TRBJ2-7 | TRBD1 | once | TRBV4-2 | TGTGCCAGCAGCCATTTAAAGCCGGGACAGCTTACCTACGAGCAGTACTTC | CASSHLKPGQLTYEQYF
TRBJ2-2 | NA | NA | TRBV7-9 | TGTGCCAGCAGCTTAGCGCGGGTAGCCACCGGGGAGCTGTTTTTT | CASSLARVATGELFF
TRBJ2-5 | NA | NA | TRBV18 | TGTGCCAGCTCACCCGACAGCCCCCAAGAGACCCAGTACTTC | CASSPDSPQETQYF
TRBJ1-3 | NA | NA | TRBV7-2 | TGTGCCAGCAGCTTAGAAGGGAGTCGGAACACCATATATTTT | CASSLEGSRNTIYF
TRBJ2-2 | TRBD2 | NA | TRBV6-4 | TGTGCCAGCAGTGACTTTAAGCGGGAGCTCCCCGGGGAGCTGTTTTTT | CASSDFKRELPGELFF
TRBJ2-3 | NA | NA | TRBV27 | TGTGCCAGCAGGGGATGGCTAGCACAGAGCACAGATACGCAGTATTTT | CASRGWLAQSTDTQYF
TRBJ2-5 | NA | NA | TRBV6-6 | TGTGCCAGCAAGGGACCACAAGAGACCCAGTACTTC | CASKGPQETQYF
TRBJ1-4 | TRBD1 | NA | TRBV2 | TGTGCCAGCAGGACCGGGACAGGGAAAGAAAAACTGTTTTTT | CASRTGTGKEKLFF
TRBJ1-1 | NA | NA | TRBV15 | TGTGCCACCAGCAGGGGCAGGGGTCTGATCACTGAAGCTTTCTTT | CATSRGRGLITEAFF
TRBJ1-2 | NA | NA | TRBV5-5 | TGTGCCAGCAGCTTCATTGGGGTCAATCCTGGCTTATATGGCTACACCTTC | CASSFIGVNPGLYGYTF
TRBJ2-7 | TRBD2 | NA | TRBV11-2 | TGTGCCAGCAGCGCCGGGACTAGCGGGAGGGGACCCTACGAGCAGTACTTC | CASSAGTSGRGPYEQYF
TRBJ1-4 | NA | NA | TRBV18 | TGTGCCAGCTCACCAGATCTTAATGAAAAACTGTTTTTT | CASSPDLNEKLFF
TRBJ2-2 | NA | few | TRBV7-9 | TGTGCCAGCACCTTGGGGAGGCTGTCTGGGCGGGGAAACACCGGGGAGCTGTTTTTT | CASTLGRLSGRGNTGELFF
TRBJ2-7 | TRBD2 | NA | TRBV4-2 | TGTGCCAGCAGCCAGGCGACTAGCGGGATGTACGAGCAGTACTTC | CASSQATSGMYEQYF